This TCR beta chain derives from a study of cytomegalovirus exposure and HLA in healthy donors. Turning to the study itself: The 120 or so validation repertoires were produced on the same platform as the 670 or so repertoires of the first cohort. This was reported in a later analysis.

General observations from the study: According to a subsequent analysis, TCR clusters from the first cohort were inclined to appear together in the 120 validation repertoires. Reports described diagnosis of cytomegalovirus status by the classifier as highly specific and sensitive. Rarity held for most TCR sequences, but there were some public TCRs that occurred in many donors.

The protocol was immunoSEQ multiplex PCR, while the TCRdb copy is restricted to in-frame clones and leaves out a portion. The data show 150,000 to 200,000 clones, with approximately 86% seen just once and 2.7% held by the top ten. For this clone: The antigen is not known.

The V and J ends lost 4 bases and 4 bases, in that order; junction bases with no gene match: 6. The length of the CDR3 is 14 residues. Germline CDR1 reads MNHEY; CDR2 reads SVGAGI. The clonotype was recovered from a man aged 18 to 35 in good health and CMV-seropositive. Specimen: PBMCs. V gene TRBV6-5 combines with J gene TRBJ2-7; 8 nucleotides agree with TRBD2. CDR3 protein: CASSSILAEYEQYF. As DNA, the CDR3 is TGTGCCAGCAGTTCCATACTAGCGGAGTACGAGCAGTACTTC.